These 4 T cell receptor beta chains share one sample of origin, sequenced in a study of PD-1 blockade in classical Hodgkin lymphoma. Measured with immunoSEQ multiplex PCR; TCRdb has only the in-frame clones, and not every one. Among 5,500 to 7,000 clones listed, over 75% were seen once. Every one of the patients relapsed after autologous stem cell transplantation (brentuximab vedotin exposure was variable). Investigators obtained CD8+ T cells from thawed PBMCs by magnetic negative selection. This specimen was CD8+ T cells from blood, taken at baseline. All receptors derive from a human donor with classical Hodgkin lymphoma.

The V call is TRBV7-9, the J call TRBJ1-3; D is possibly TRBD1 (5 bases). The CDR3 sequence is 17 residues long. Per germline, CDR1 SEHNR and CDR2 FQNEAQ (reference sequence). V dropped 5 bases and J dropped 0 bases, with 17 bases sitting between them. In DNA form, the CDR3 reads TGTGCCAGCAGCCCAAGATGGGACGGCTTCTCTGGAAACACCATATATTTT. Translating gives CASSPRWDGFSGNTIYF.

This clone has only a few counts. The V and J genes are TRBV4-3 and TRBJ1-1; D perhaps matches TRBD1 (6 bases). The CDR3 runs 17 residues. Germline CDR1 reads LGHNA; CDR2 reads YSLEER. Trimming shortened V by 0 bases and J by 0 bases, and 14 bases separated the two germline ends. The CDR3 DNA follows: TGCGCCAGCAGCCAAGATCGAGGAGGGGGATTGAACACTGAAGCTTTCTTT. Protein sequence: CASSQDRGGGLNTEAFF.

V usage is TRBV7-9 and J usage is TRBJ2-3; 7 positions agree with TRBD1. This CDR3 comprises 16 residues. CDR1 and CDR2 from the germline V gene are SEHNR and FQNEAQ (reference sequence). Trimming removed 2 bases from V and 4 bases from J; junction bases left unmatched: 9. Written as DNA, the CDR3 is TGTGCCAGCAGCTTACCCCCCCGACAGGGCTCAGATACGCAGTATTTT. Translating gives CASSLPPRQGSDTQYF.

The chain couples TRBV4-1 to TRBJ1-1; D is ambiguous. The CDR3 sequence is 16 residues long. The V gene lost 0 bases and the J gene lost 2 bases, with 13 bases spanning the gap. Germline CDR1 MGHRA, CDR2 YSYEKL. The CDR3 sequence: CASSQELQKFNTEAFF. The DNA for the CDR3 is TGCGCCAGCAGCCAAGAACTCCAGAAATTTAACACTGAAGCTTTCTTT.